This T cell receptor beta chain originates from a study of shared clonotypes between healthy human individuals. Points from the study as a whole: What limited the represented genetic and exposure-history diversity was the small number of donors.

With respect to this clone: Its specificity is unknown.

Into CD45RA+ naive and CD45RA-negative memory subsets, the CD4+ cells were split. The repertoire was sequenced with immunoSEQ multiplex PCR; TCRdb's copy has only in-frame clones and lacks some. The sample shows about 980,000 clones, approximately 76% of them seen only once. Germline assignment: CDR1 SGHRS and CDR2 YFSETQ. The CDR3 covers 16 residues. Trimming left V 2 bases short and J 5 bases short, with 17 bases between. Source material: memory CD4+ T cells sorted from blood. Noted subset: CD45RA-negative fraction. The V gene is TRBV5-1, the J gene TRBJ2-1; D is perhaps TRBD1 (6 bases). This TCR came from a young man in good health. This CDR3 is CASSFVKGTIHNEQFF. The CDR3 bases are TGCGCCAGCAGCTTCGTAAAAGGGACAATTCACAATGAGCAGTTCTTC.